The clone carrying this TCR beta chain was recorded a few times. Its antigen remains unknown. The record originates from a study of response to subunit inactivated influenza vaccine. Overall study results and limits: T cells newly recruited by each seasonal influenza vaccination are few, the authors suggested.

The CDR3 contains 17 residues. After removal of 5 bases from V and 3 bases from J, the junction contained 12 bases not matched to a gene. Germline V lookup: CDR1 SGHTA, CDR2 FQGNSA. TCRdb re-derived calls from the RT-PCR reads in MiXCR, one entry per CDR3 protein. The top ten hold less than 2.5% of the sample, which has about half a million distinct CDR3 sequences, 25% seen once. This TCR derives from a man aged 50-59 years who received an inactivated influenza vaccine. This sequence joins TRBV7-2 and TRBJ2-7; 11 bases match TRBD2. This material consisted of CD4+ T cells sorted from PBMCs, taken 4 to 6 days after vaccination. The CDR3 DNA follows: TGTGCCAGCAGCCGGCCGGGACTAGCGGTTAATAGCTACGAGCAGTACTTC. Translation gives CASSRPGLAVNSYEQYF.